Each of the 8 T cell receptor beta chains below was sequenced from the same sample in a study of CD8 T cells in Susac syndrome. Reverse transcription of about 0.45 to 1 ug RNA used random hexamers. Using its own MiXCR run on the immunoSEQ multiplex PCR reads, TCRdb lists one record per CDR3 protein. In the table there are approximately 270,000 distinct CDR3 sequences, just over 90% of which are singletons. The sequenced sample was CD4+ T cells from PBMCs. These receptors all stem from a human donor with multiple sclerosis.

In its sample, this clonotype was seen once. Here the CDR3 reads CASSLKDRVTEAFF. The CDR3 DNA is TGTGCCAGCAGCTTAAAGGACAGAGTCACTGAAGCTTTCTTT. This sequence joins TRBV7-9 and TRBJ1-1; D perhaps matches TRBD1 (6 bases). CDR1 and CDR2 from the germline V gene are SEHNR and FQNEAQ (reference sequence). This CDR3 is built from 14 residues. Trimming cost V 2 bases and J 4 bases, with 11 bases left between them.

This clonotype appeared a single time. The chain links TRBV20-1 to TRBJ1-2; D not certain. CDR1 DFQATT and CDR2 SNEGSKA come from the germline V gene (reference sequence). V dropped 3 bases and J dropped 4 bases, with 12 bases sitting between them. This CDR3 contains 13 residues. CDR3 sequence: CSASVRQSYGYTF. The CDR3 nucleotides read TGCAGTGCTAGCGTCCGGCAGAGCTATGGCTACACCTTC.

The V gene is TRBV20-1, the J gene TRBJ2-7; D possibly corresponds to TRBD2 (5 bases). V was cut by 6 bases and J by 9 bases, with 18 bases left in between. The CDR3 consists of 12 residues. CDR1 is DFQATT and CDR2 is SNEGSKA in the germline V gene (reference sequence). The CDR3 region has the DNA TGCAGTGCCAGCCCGAGGGTGAATGGGCAGTACTTC. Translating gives CSASPRVNGQYF.

The CDR3 nucleotides are TGCGCCAGCAGCCCCGACAGACCCTCTAACTATGGCTACACCTTC. It is translated as CASSPDRPSNYGYTF. This chain joins TRBV5-1 and TRBJ1-2; the D gene is possibly TRBD1 (5 bases). The germline V and J ends were trimmed by 4 bases and 0 bases, with 13 bases remaining between them. Germline-derived CDR1 and CDR2 are SGHRS and YFSETQ. This CDR3 contains 15 residues. The complete variable domain, with remaining parts taken from reference TRBV5-1 and TRBJ1-2, reads KAGVTQTPRYLIKTRGQQVTLSCSPISGHRSVSWYQQTPGQGLQFLFEYFSETQRNKGNFPGRFSGRQFSNSRSEMNVSTLELGDSALYLCASSPDRPSNYGYTFGSGTRLTVV.

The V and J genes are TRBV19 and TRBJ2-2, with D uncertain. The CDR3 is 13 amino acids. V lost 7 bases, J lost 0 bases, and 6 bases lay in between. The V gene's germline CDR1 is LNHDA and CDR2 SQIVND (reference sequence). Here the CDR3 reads CASKTTNTGELFF. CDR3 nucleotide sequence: TGTGCCAGTAAGACCACGAACACCGGGGAGCTGTTTTTT.

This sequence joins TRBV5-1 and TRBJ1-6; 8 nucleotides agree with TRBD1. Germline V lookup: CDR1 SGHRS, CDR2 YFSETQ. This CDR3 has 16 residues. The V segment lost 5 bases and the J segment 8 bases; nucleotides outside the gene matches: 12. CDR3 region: CASSSSGTGRDSPLHF. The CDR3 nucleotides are TGCGCCAGCAGTTCTTCCGGGACAGGCAGGGATTCACCCCTCCACTTT.

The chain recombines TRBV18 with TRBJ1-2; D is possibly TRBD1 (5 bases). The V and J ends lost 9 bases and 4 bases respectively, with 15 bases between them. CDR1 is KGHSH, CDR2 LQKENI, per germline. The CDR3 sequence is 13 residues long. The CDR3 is CASPRGTGYGYTF. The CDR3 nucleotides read TGTGCCAGTCCACGAGGGACTGGCTATGGCTACACCTTC. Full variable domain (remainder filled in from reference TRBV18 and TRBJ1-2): NAGVMQNPRHLVRRRGQEARLRCSPMKGHSHVYWYRQLPEEGLKFMVYLQKENIIDESGMPKERFSAEFPKEGPSILRIQQVVRGDSAAYFCASPRGTGYGYTFGSGTRLTVV.

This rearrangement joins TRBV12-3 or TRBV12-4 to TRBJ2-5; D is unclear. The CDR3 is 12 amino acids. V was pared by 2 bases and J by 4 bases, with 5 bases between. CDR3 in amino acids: CASSLRGETQYF. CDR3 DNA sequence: TGTGCCAGCAGTTTAAGAGGAGAGACCCAGTACTTC.